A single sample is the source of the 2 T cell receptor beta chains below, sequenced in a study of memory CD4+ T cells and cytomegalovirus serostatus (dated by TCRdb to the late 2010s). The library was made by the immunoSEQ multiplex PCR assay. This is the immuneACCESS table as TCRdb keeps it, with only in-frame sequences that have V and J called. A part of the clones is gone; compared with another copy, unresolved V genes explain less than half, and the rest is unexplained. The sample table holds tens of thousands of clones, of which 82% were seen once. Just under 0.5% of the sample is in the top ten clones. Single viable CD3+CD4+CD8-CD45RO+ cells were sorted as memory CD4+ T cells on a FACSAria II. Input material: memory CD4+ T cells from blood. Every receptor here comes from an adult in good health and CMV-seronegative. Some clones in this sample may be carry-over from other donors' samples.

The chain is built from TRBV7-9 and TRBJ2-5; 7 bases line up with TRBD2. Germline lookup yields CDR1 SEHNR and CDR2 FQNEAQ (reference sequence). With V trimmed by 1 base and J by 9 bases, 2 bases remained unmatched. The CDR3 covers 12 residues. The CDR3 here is CASSLGEGAQYF. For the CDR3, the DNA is TGTGCCAGCAGCTTAGGGGAGGGCGCCCAGTACTTC.

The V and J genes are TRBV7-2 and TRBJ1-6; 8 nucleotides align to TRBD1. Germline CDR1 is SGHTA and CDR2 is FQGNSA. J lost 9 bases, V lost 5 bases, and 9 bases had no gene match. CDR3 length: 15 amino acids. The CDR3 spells CASSQDRVGGSPLHF. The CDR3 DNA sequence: TGTGCCAGCAGCCAGGACAGGGTCGGGGGTTCACCCCTCCACTTT. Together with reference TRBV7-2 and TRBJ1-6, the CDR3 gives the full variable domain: GAGVSQSPSNKVTEKGKDVELRCDPISGHTALYWYRQSLGQGLEFLIYFQGNSAPDKSGLPSDRFSAERTGGSVSTLTIQRTQQEDSAVYLCASSQDRVGGSPLHFGNGTRLTVT.